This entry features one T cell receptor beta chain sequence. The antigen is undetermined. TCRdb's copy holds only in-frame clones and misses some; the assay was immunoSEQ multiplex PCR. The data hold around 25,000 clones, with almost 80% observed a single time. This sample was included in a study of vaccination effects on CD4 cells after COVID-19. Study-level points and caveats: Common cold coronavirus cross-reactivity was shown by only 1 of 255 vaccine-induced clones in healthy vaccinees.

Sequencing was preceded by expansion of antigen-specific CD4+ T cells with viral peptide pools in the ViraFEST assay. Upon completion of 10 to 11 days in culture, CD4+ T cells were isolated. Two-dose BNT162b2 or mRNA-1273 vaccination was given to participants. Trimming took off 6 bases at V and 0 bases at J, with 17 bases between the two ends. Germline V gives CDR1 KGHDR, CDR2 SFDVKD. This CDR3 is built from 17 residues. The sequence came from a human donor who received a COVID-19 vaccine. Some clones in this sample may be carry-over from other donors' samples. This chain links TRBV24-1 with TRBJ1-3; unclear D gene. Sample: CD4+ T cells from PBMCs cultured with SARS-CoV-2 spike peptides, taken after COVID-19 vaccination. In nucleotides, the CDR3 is TGTGCCACCAGTCTACAGATAGTCCCTAGCTCTGGAAACACCATATATTTT. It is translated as CATSLQIVPSSGNTIYF.